These 8 T cell receptor beta chains share one sample of origin, sequenced in a study of T-cell memory formation after mild COVID-19. TCRdb independently ran MiXCR on the 5' RACE reads; one entry per CDR3 protein. Of roughly 340,000 distinct CDR3 sequences detected, about 15% appear once; the ten largest clones hold approximately 20%. Sequencing was done on a sample of PBMCs or a T cell subset sorted from them (not recorded which). Receptors were obtained from a man aged 18 to 29 who had mild COVID-19 (a few samples of this study predate the infection). Cell type and time point are not known.

This clonotype was seen only a few times. The V and J genes are TRBV5-1 and TRBJ2-4, with a tentative D call TRBD1 (7 bases). The CDR3 extends over 16 amino acids. With 0 bases removed from V and 7 bases from J, the gap between germline ends came to 17 bases. Germline CDR1 and CDR2: SGHRS and YFSETQ. This CDR3 is CASSLAVRQGGNIQYF. CDR3 coding DNA: TGCGCCAGCAGCTTGGCCGTACGACAGGGAGGTAACATTCAGTACTTC.

This chain uses TRBV24-1 with TRBJ2-5; 8 bases are shared with TRBD2. V lost 9 bases, J lost 2 bases, and 7 bases stayed unmatched. This CDR3 is built from 14 residues. Germline V CDR1 and CDR2: KGHDR, SFDVKD. The CDR3 DNA is TGTGCCACCTCCTCGGGACTAGGGCAAGAGACCCAGTACTTC. Its protein product is CATSSGLGQETQYF.

The chain recombines TRBV4-1 with TRBJ2-1; the D gene is possibly TRBD2 (5 bases). The CDR3 is 15 residues long. The V gene's germline CDR1 is MGHRA and CDR2 YSYEKL. Trimming cost V 3 bases and J 3 bases, with 12 bases left between them. CDR3: CASSQVHGGYNEQFF. The CDR3 nucleotides read TGCGCCAGCAGCCAGGTCCACGGAGGCTACAATGAGCAGTTCTTC.

In its sample, this clonotype was seen a few times. The chain joins TRBV6-1 to TRBJ2-1; the match to TRBD2 covers 9 bases. This CDR3 comprises 16 residues. From germline, CDR1 is MNHNS and CDR2 SASEGT. Unmatched junction bases numbered 9, after V lost 2 bases and J lost 7 bases. CDR3 region: CASSEKWLAGRNEQFF. CDR3 DNA sequence: TGTGCCAGCAGTGAAAAATGGCTAGCGGGGAGGAATGAGCAGTTCTTC.

This clonotype came up a few times. The genes are TRBV5-1 and TRBJ2-5; TRBD1 matches 7 bases. Germline V CDR1 and CDR2: SGHRS, YFSETQ. V gave up 4 bases and J gave up 0 bases; unmatched junction bases: 3. CDR3 length: 14 amino acids. The CDR3 loop is CASSTGQDQETQYF. The CDR3 DNA follows: TGCGCCAGCAGCACCGGACAGGACCAAGAGACCCAGTACTTC.

This sequence joins TRBV20-1 and TRBJ2-1; D possibly uses TRBD1 or TRBD2 (5 bases each). The ends were cut back, 1 base at V and 6 bases at J, with 7 bases in the middle. The CDR3 runs 12 residues. The germline gives CDR1 DFQATT, CDR2 SNEGSKA (reference sequence). CDR3 protein: CSARAGPNEQFF. DNA for the CDR3: TGCAGTGCTAGAGCGGGGCCCAATGAGCAGTTCTTC.

The chain has TRBV6-5 and TRBJ1-1; D perhaps matches TRBD1 (6 bases). The V and J ends lost 6 bases and 3 bases respectively, with 14 bases between them. The CDR3 extends over 14 amino acids. Germline V gene lookup returns CDR1 MNHEY and CDR2 SVGAGI. CDR3 loop: CASRIRGGDTEAFF. The CDR3 DNA reads TGTGCCAGCAGAATACGAGGGGGGGACACTGAAGCTTTCTTT.

This clonotype was counted a few times. The chain joins TRBV5-7 to TRBJ2-2; D gene unclear. TRBV5-7 is placed among ORFs of uncertain function. CDR3 size: 14 residues. Trimming removed 0 bases at V and 7 bases at J, with 10 bases between. The CDR3 DNA sequence: TGTGCCAGCAGCTTGGATAATAGATTCGGGGAGCTGTTTTTT. Amino acid sequence: CASSLDNRFGELFF.